The clone carrying this T cell receptor beta chain was found a few times. No antigen is known for it. The sample comes from a study of early T cells in non-severe SARS-CoV-2 infection. Study-level information: Unsorted whole-blood RNA was sequenced in bulk, leaving chains unpaired. Study-wide findings and caveats: There was a bias toward anti-spike CD8 responses in VDJdb matching, which missed private and CD4 specificities.

The germline CDR1 and CDR2 sequences are SGHDN and FVKESK. CDR3 length: 12 residues. V was cut by 4 bases and J by 4 bases, with 8 bases left in between. Researchers attached unique molecular identifiers to individual cDNA molecules. TCRdb recomputed calls from the 5' RACE reads with MiXCR, one row per CDR3 protein. The sample contains roughly 80,000 distinct CDR3 sequences, 5% to 6.5% of which appear only once. V usage is TRBV14 and J usage is TRBJ2-7; D unresolved. Sequencing was carried out using whole blood. The TCR originated in an adult who was a healthcare worker with PCR-confirmed SARS-CoV-2 infection or an uninfected control (not recorded which). CDR3 in DNA: TGTGCCAGCAGCCCGACACATTACGAGCAGTACTTC. As protein: CASSPTHYEQYF.